Presented here are 10 T cell receptor beta chains from one specimen sequenced in a study of molecular identifiers for immune sequencing clone quantification. Using its own MiXCR run on the PCR reads, TCRdb lists one record per CDR3 protein. The sample has over 600,000 distinct CDR3 sequences; 15% to 20% are singletons. The sample taken for sequencing was naive CD8+ T cells from blood, with Jurkat cell RNA spiked in. Subset reported: FACS-sorted CD8+CD4-CCR7+CD45RA+ naive T cells. The origin of the receptors is a human donor in good health. Some libraries in this study had Jurkat cell RNA spiked in.

V gene TRBV6-2 or TRBV6-3 combines with J gene TRBJ2-5, with D unresolved. Trimming removed 5 bases from V and 4 bases from J, with 14 bases in between. This CDR3 region has 14 residues. Germline CDR1 and CDR2: MNHEY and SVGEGT. In nucleotides, the CDR3 is TGTGCCAGCAGTCCTTCTGGTGGCCGAGAGACCCAGTACTTC. Residues: CASSPSGGRETQYF.

This clonotype showed up just a few times. This chain connects TRBV5-8 to TRBJ1-5; TRBD1 might be the D (5 bases). Looked up from germline, CDR1 is SGHTS and CDR2 is YDEGEE. V gave up 0 bases and J gave up 5 bases, with 12 bases separating them. This CDR3 spans 15 amino acids. The CDR3 spells CASSLGVRGDQPQHF. CDR3 in DNA: TGTGCCAGCAGCTTGGGTGTAAGGGGTGATCAGCCCCAGCATTTT.

As for this clonotype: This may be a read error: a much more frequent sequence differs by one nucleotide. The CDR3 reads CASSIGGANTEALF. The CDR3 DNA sequence: TGTGCCAGTAGTATCGGGGGGGCCAACACTGAAGCTCTCTTT. V gene TRBV19 combines with J gene TRBJ1-1; tentative D call: TRBD1 (6 bases). Germline CDR1 and CDR2: LNHDA and SQIVND (reference sequence). The CDR3 loop spans 14 amino acids.

The rearrangement links TRBV3-1 to TRBJ1-1, with D unresolved. Germline V gene lookup returns CDR1 LGHDT and CDR2 YNNKEL (reference sequence). The CDR3 covers 15 residues. V lost 2 bases to trimming and J lost 0 bases, with 10 bases between them. CDR3 region: CASSQTLQLNTEAFF. CDR3 in DNA: TGTGCCAGCAGCCAAACATTGCAGCTGAACACTGAAGCTTTCTTT.

In its sample, this clonotype was seen many times. V is TRBV20-1 and J is TRBJ2-5, with TRBD1 as a possible D gene (6 bases). This CDR3 region has 15 residues. Trimming removed 3 bases at V and 4 bases at J, with 18 bases between. CDR1 and CDR2 from the germline V gene are DFQATT and SNEGSKA (reference sequence). The CDR3 loop reads CSARNRDSVLETQYF. CDR3 DNA sequence: TGCAGTGCTAGGAACAGGGATTCCGTTTTAGAGACCCAGTACTTC.

This clonotype has just one count. Just one base apart from a much larger clone, this may be a read error. This chain joins TRBV18 and TRBJ2-3; TRBD1 agrees at 8 bases. Germline CDR1 is KGHSH and CDR2 is LQKENI. The CDR3 extends over 15 amino acids. J was trimmed by 4 bases and V by 6 bases; bases with no gene match: 9. DNA for the CDR3: TGTGCCAGCTCCCCGGACAGGGAGTCATCAGATACGCAGTATTTT. Its protein product is CASSPDRESSDTQYF.

At least ten counts were recorded for this clonotype. The chain employs TRBV30 and TRBJ1-5, with no clear D. CDR1 is GTSNPN and CDR2 is SVGIG in the germline V gene (reference sequence). V lost 2 bases and J 2 bases, leaving 7 bases between the germline ends. CDR3 length equals 13 residues. The CDR3 nucleotides are TGTGCCTGGAGTACCGGGGGCAATCAGCCCCAGCATTTT. Translated, it gives CAWSTGGNQPQHF.

This sequence joins TRBV7-3 and TRBJ2-2; the D gene is possibly TRBD2 (6 bases). Germline V gene sequence: CDR1 SGHTA, CDR2 FQGTGA. V lost 4 bases to trimming and J lost 2 bases, with 11 bases between them. This CDR3 spans 15 amino acids. CDR3 in amino acids: CASSSDYANTGELFF. DNA of the CDR3: TGTGCCAGCAGCTCGGACTACGCCAACACCGGGGAGCTGTTTTTT. Filled out from reference TRBV7-3 and TRBJ2-2, the complete variable domain reads GAGVSQTPSNKVTEKGKYVELRCDPISGHTALYWYRQSLGQGPEFLIYFQGTGAADDSGLPNDRFFAVRPEGSVSTLKIQRTERGDSAVYLCASSSDYANTGELFFGEGSRLTVL.

This clonotype was counted between two and nine times. V and J are TRBV11-2 and TRBJ2-4; D gene unclear. Trimming left V 5 bases short and J 0 bases short, with 17 bases between. CDR1 SGHAT and CDR2 FQNNGV come from the germline V gene. The CDR3 has 17 residues. CDR3 protein: CASSTPTERLAKNIQYF. CDR3 in DNA: TGTGCCAGCAGCACCCCGACCGAGCGACTAGCCAAAAACATTCAGTACTTC.

In its sample, this clonotype was seen many times. This chain joins TRBV20-1 and TRBJ2-7; maybe TRBD2 (5 bases). V lost 5 bases, J lost 3 bases, and 17 bases lay in between. Germline V gene data show CDR1 as DFQATT and CDR2 as SNEGSKA (reference sequence). This CDR3 has 14 residues. CDR3 DNA: TGCAGTGCTCCCCCTATCGGGGAAGACTACGAGCAGTACTTC. Residues: CSAPPIGEDYEQYF.